Listed here are 28 T cell receptor beta chains from one sample, sequenced in a study of blood T cell repertoires in COVID-19. Produced via immunoSEQ multiplex PCR; TCRdb's table is partial and in-frame only. The sample holds around 140,000 clones; 84% are singletons and the top ten take around 3.7%. The specimen sequenced was PBMCs or T cells enriched from blood (not recorded which). These receptors originate from a woman aged 45-59 years with acute COVID-19.

This rearrangement joins TRBV30 to TRBJ1-5, with TRBD1 as a possible D gene (5 bases). Trimming cost V 2 bases and J 3 bases, with 17 bases left between them. Germline CDR1 GTSNPN, CDR2 SVGIG (reference sequence). The CDR3 runs 16 residues. CDR3 DNA sequence: TGTGCCTGGAGTCCCGGACCTCGGACAACCAATCAGCCCCAGCATTTT. Translating gives CAWSPGPRTTNQPQHF. The full variable domain, its missing parts supplied by reference TRBV30 and TRBJ1-5, is SQTIHQWPATLVQPVGSPLSLECTVEGTSNPNLYWYRQAAGRGLQLLFYSVGIGQISSEVPQNLSASRPQDRQFILSSKKLLLSDSGFYLCAWSPGPRTTNQPQHFGDGTRLSIL.

V is TRBV5-4 and J is TRBJ2-7; TRBD1 might be the D (6 bases). Looked up from germline, CDR1 is SGHNT and CDR2 is YYREEE (reference sequence). CDR3 length: 16 residues. V was pared by 0 bases and J by 5 bases, with 18 bases between. The CDR3 DNA reads as TGTGCCAGCAGCTTGGGGGAACAGGGAGTGGGAAACGAGCAGTACTTC. Translation: CASSLGEQGVGNEQYF. Together with reference TRBV5-4 and TRBJ2-7, the CDR3 gives the full variable domain: ETGVTQSPTHLIKTRGQQVTLRCSSQSGHNTVSWYQQALGQGPQFIFQYYREEENGRGNFPPRFSGLQFPNYSSELNVNALELDDSALYLCASSLGEQGVGNEQYFGPGTRLTVT.

The CDR3 DNA is TGTGCCAGCTCTAAACTAGGGGCCAACGTCCTGACTTTC. Residues: CASSKLGANVLTF. The rearrangement uses TRBV3-1 (or the pseudogene TRBV3-2) and TRBJ2-6, with no clear D. CDR3 length: 13 amino acids. Germline CDR1 is LGHDT and CDR2 is YNNKEL (reference sequence). Deletions cut 8 bases from V and 4 bases from J, with 9 bases between.

The rearrangement joins TRBV7-9 to TRBJ2-7, with D perhaps TRBD1 (5 bases). The germline gives CDR1 SEHNR, CDR2 FQNEAQ (reference sequence). The CDR3 covers 13 residues. Deletions cut 2 bases from V and 2 bases from J, with 7 bases between. The CDR3 region is CASSLRGPYEQYF. The CDR3 DNA reads as TGTGCCAGCAGCTTAAGGGGTCCCTACGAGCAGTACTTC.

The chain employs TRBV3-1 (or the pseudogene TRBV3-2) and TRBJ1-4, with D uncertain. V shed 2 bases and J shed 6 bases, with 10 bases lying between them. This CDR3 comprises 14 residues. The germline CDR1 and CDR2 sequences are LGHDT and YNNKEL (reference sequence). CDR3 residues: CASSQSDGDEKLFF. For the CDR3, the DNA is TGTGCCAGCAGCCAAAGTGACGGGGATGAAAAACTGTTTTTT.

The V gene is TRBV2, the J gene TRBJ1-5; D unresolved. Per the germline V gene, CDR1 is SNHLY and CDR2 is FYNNEI. The V end lost 7 bases, the J end lost 4 bases, and 14 bases lay between the germline ends. CDR3 length equals 14 residues. Here the CDR3 reads CASTRGGYNQPQHF. CDR3 DNA sequence: TGTGCCAGCACCCGAGGAGGGTATAATCAGCCCCAGCATTTT.

This chain connects TRBV25-1 to TRBJ2-7, with D perhaps TRBD1 (5 bases). V was clipped by 1 base and J by 7 bases, with 14 bases between them. This CDR3 has 14 residues. Germline values: CDR1 MGHDK, CDR2 SYGVNS. CDR3 sequence reads: CASSESSRAREQYF. CDR3 bases: TGTGCCAGCAGTGAATCATCCAGGGCCAGGGAGCAGTACTTC.

The chain joins TRBV27 to TRBJ2-7; the D gene is possibly TRBD2 (6 bases). Trimming pared 8 bases from V and 6 bases from J, leaving 17 bases between. Germline assignment: CDR1 MNHEY and CDR2 SMNVEV (reference sequence). The CDR3 extends over 13 amino acids. Written as DNA, the CDR3 is TGTGCCAGCGGGAGGATCCTATGGGGCGAGCAGTACTTC. As protein: CASGRILWGEQYF.

The chain recombines TRBV11-3 with TRBJ2-3; 10 bases match TRBD2. The CDR3 is 17 amino acids. The V gene end was trimmed by 5 bases and the J gene end by 0 bases; junction bases not matched to a gene: 8. CDR1 is SGHNT, CDR2 YENEEA, per germline. Here the CDR3 DNA reads TGTGCCAGCAGCCCCCTCTGGACTAGCGGAAGCACAGATACGCAGTATTTT. Translation: CASSPLWTSGSTDTQYF.

The chain is built from TRBV3-1 (or the pseudogene TRBV3-2) and TRBJ2-5; D remains unclear. The CDR3 loop spans 12 amino acids. Germline lookup yields CDR1 LGHDT and CDR2 YNNKEL (reference sequence). V was cut by 3 bases and J by 5 bases, with 7 bases left in between. CDR3 loop: CASSQPGETQYF. The CDR3 DNA follows: TGTGCCAGCAGCCAGCCCGGGGAGACCCAGTACTTC.

Note on this clone: A junction end diverges from the germline sequence, so it may reflect a read error. The rearrangement uses TRBV5-8 and TRBJ1-5; D may be TRBD1 (6 bases). This CDR3 has 15 amino acids. Per the germline V gene, CDR1 is SGHTS and CDR2 is YDEGEE. The CDR3 DNA reads TGTGCCAGCGGCTTGGGGGGCGCTGGCAATCAGCCCCAGCATTTT. Amino acids: CASGLGGAGNQPQHF.

The chain couples TRBV11-2 to TRBJ2-7; D remains ambiguous. The CDR3 extends over 14 amino acids. Germline V lookup: CDR1 SGHAT, CDR2 FQNNGV. Trimming shortened V by 1 base and J by 2 bases, and 9 bases separated the two germline ends. CDR3 in DNA: TGTGCCAGCAGCTTAGGCGGCGTTGCCTACGAGCAGTACTTC. It encodes CASSLGGVAYEQYF.

J is TRBJ1-1 and V is TRBV5-5, with 10 bases lining up with TRBD1. The germline V gene encodes CDR1 SGHKS and CDR2 YYEKEE (reference sequence). The V segment lost 4 bases and the J segment 0 bases; nucleotides outside the gene matches: 6. This CDR3 is built from 16 residues. CDR3 nucleotide sequence: TGTGCCAGCAGCCCCAAGGGACAGGGGTTGAACACTGAAGCTTTCTTT. Protein product: CASSPKGQGLNTEAFF.

CDR3 coding DNA: TGCAGCGCCGGGGGACTAGCGGGAGCTGGGGAGCAGTTCTTC. Amino acids: CSAGGLAGAGEQFF. V usage is TRBV29-1 and J usage is TRBJ2-1; TRBD2 matches 14 bases. In germline, CDR1 is SQVTM, CDR2 ANQGSEA. V lost 7 bases to trimming and J lost 10 bases; unmatched junction nucleotides: 9. CDR3 size: 14 residues.

V gene TRBV5-4 combines with J gene TRBJ2-7; 9 bases line up with TRBD1. This CDR3 has 13 residues. Germline V gene lookup returns CDR1 SGHNT and CDR2 YYREEE (reference sequence). V dropped 4 bases and J dropped 6; count of bases not matched to a gene: 5. The CDR3 bases are TGTGCCAGCAGCCCCGGACAGGGGCGCGAGCAGTACTTC. It yields the protein CASSPGQGREQYF.

The chain links TRBV7-9 to TRBJ2-1; 8 bases map to TRBD2. The germline CDR1 and CDR2 sequences are SEHNR and FQNEAQ (reference sequence). The CDR3 has 16 residues. Trimming took 5 bases from V and 2 from J; bases not matched to a gene: 8. In DNA, the CDR3 is TGTGCCAGCAGCCCCTATAGCGGGAAAACCTACAATGAGCAGTTCTTC. Its protein is CASSPYSGKTYNEQFF.

The CDR3, as DNA: TGTGCCAGCAGCAACCAGGGACAGAGGAACACTGAAGCTTTCTTT. Amino acids: CASSNQGQRNTEAFF. J is TRBJ1-1 and V is TRBV7-8, with 7 bases aligning to TRBD1. The V and J ends lost 5 bases and 1 base, in that order; junction bases with no gene match: 7. CDR1 is SGHVS, CDR2 FQNEAQ, per germline. This CDR3 has 15 amino acids.

This clone was counted ten times or more. The chain employs TRBV5-5 and TRBJ1-4; the D gene is possibly TRBD1 (6 bases). The length of the CDR3 is 16 residues. The V end lost 4 bases, the J end lost 4 bases, and 17 bases lay between the germline ends. Germline values: CDR1 SGHKS, CDR2 YYEKEE (reference sequence). Here the CDR3 reads CASSPGRDTNNEKLFF. CDR3 DNA sequence: TGTGCCAGCAGCCCAGGCCGGGACACCAATAATGAAAAACTGTTTTTT.

The chain employs TRBV30 and TRBJ2-6; the D is unclear. The CDR3 consists of 13 residues. The germline CDR1 and CDR2 sequences are GTSNPN and SVGIG (reference sequence). Trimming cost V 4 bases and J 3 bases, with 7 bases left between them. As DNA, the CDR3 is TGTGCCTGGAACCCCAGTGGGGCCAACGTCCTGACTTTC. This codes for CAWNPSGANVLTF.

This chain links TRBV6-2 or TRBV6-3 with TRBJ2-7, with 12 bases aligning to TRBD2. Losses at the gene ends were 5 bases for V and 1 base for J; bases not matched to a gene: 15. From germline, CDR1 is MNHEY and CDR2 SVGEGT. The CDR3 has 19 amino acids. CDR3 loop: CASSPRLAGVSVASYEQYF. The CDR3 bases are TGTGCCAGCAGTCCCCGACTAGCGGGAGTGAGCGTGGCATCCTACGAGCAGTACTTC.

This clone was observed a handful of times. V gene TRBV5-4 combines with J gene TRBJ2-5; TRBD1 aligns across 8 bases. CDR1 is SGHNT and CDR2 is YYREEE in the germline V gene (reference sequence). The CDR3 loop spans 15 amino acids. Trimming at V came to 4 bases and at J to 2 bases, leaving 7 bases not matched to a gene. CDR3 bases: TGTGCCAGCAGCGGCTCCGGGACAGGTCAAGAGACCCAGTACTTC. Protein: CASSGSGTGQETQYF.

The chain employs TRBV4-2 and TRBJ2-3, with 12 nucleotides matching TRBD2. V lost 0 bases to trimming and J lost 6 bases; unmatched junction nucleotides: 7. The CDR3 consists of 17 residues. Germline assignment: CDR1 LGHNA and CDR2 YNFKEQ. Written as DNA, the CDR3 is TGTGCCAGCAGCCAAGACATCGCTAGCGGGAGGGGGGATACGCAGTATTTT. Its protein is CASSQDIASGRGDTQYF.

The chain recombines TRBV5-1 with TRBJ2-3; TRBD2 might be the D (6 bases). This CDR3 region has 16 residues. The V end lost 0 bases, the J end lost 0 bases, and 11 bases lay between the germline ends. Looked up from germline, CDR1 is SGHRS and CDR2 is YFSETQ. Here the CDR3 reads CASSLEVGTSTDTQYF. The CDR3 bases are TGCGCCAGCAGCTTGGAGGTCGGGACTAGCACAGATACGCAGTATTTT.

The V call is TRBV2, the J call TRBJ1-1; D is perhaps TRBD1 (5 bases). V gave up 6 bases and J gave up 3 bases, with 11 bases separating them. CDR1 and CDR2 from the germline V gene are SNHLY and FYNNEI. The CDR3 length is 13 residues. CDR3 sequence reads: CASRKGADTEAFF. The CDR3 region has the DNA TGTGCCAGCAGGAAAGGGGCAGACACTGAAGCTTTCTTT.

This clone was counted a single time. The gene calls are TRBV27 and TRBJ2-3; D is uncertain. V lost 5 bases and J lost 0, with 9 bases in between. Germline V gene lookup returns CDR1 MNHEY and CDR2 SMNVEV (reference sequence). The CDR3 runs 14 residues. CDR3 residues: CASSLTLSTDTQYF. The CDR3 bases are TGTGCCAGCAGTCTCACACTAAGCACAGATACGCAGTATTTT.

This chain uses TRBV2 with TRBJ1-3; 7 bases match TRBD1. This CDR3 has 15 residues. Germline CDR1 and CDR2: SNHLY and FYNNEI. The J segment lost 0 bases and the V segment lost 6 bases, leaving 5 bases of the junction unmatched. CDR3 protein: CASRGGQSSGNTIYF. CDR3 DNA: TGTGCCAGCAGGGGGGGACAGAGCTCTGGAAACACCATATATTTT. Together with reference TRBV2 and TRBJ1-3, the CDR3 gives the full variable domain: EPEVTQTPSHQVTQMGQEVILRCVPISNHLYFYWYRQILGQKVEFLVSFYNNEISEKSEIFDDQFSVERPDGSNFTLKIRSTKLEDSAMYFCASRGGQSSGNTIYFGEGSWLTVV.

This clone occurred once. The chain uses TRBV6-5 and TRBJ2-5; 7 bases align to TRBD1. The germline V gene has CDR1 MNHEY and CDR2 SVGAGI. CDR3 length: 12 residues. Germline trimming cut 10 bases from V and 5 bases from J; bases unmatched to any gene: 7. CDR3 loop: CATEGARETQYF. CDR3 nucleotides: TGTGCCACCGAGGGGGCGCGGGAGACCCAGTACTTC.

The chain recombines TRBV5-6 with TRBJ2-7; 7 nucleotides align to TRBD1. Trimming took 3 bases from V and 2 from J; bases not matched to a gene: 5. CDR3 length: 14 amino acids. Per the germline V gene, CDR1 is SGHDT and CDR2 is YYEEEE. The DNA for the CDR3 is TGTGCCAGCAGCTGGGGGACAGCCGCCTACGAGCAGTACTTC. This translates into CASSWGTAAYEQYF. The full variable domain, with the rest looked up from reference TRBV5-6 and TRBJ2-7, is DAGVTQSPTHLIKTRGQQVTLRCSPKSGHDTVSWYQQALGQGPQFIFQYYEEEERQRGNFPDRFSGHQFPNYSSELNVNALLLGDSALYLCASSWGTAAYEQYFGPGTRLTVT.